The 28 T cell receptor beta chains in this list originate from one sample, sequenced in a study of cytomegalovirus exposure and HLA in healthy donors. The PCR ran on 60 Vbeta and 13 Jbeta primers. The repertoire was sequenced with immunoSEQ multiplex PCR; TCRdb's copy has only in-frame clones and lacks some. This table has approximately 190,000 clones, roughly 76% appearing once. The specimen sequenced was PBMCs. The receptors shown here come from a woman aged 30 to 39 in good health and CMV-seropositive.

V is TRBV12-5 and J is TRBJ2-5; D call uncertain. Germline loops: CDR1 LGHNT, CDR2 FRNRAP. Trimming shortened V by 7 bases and J by 1 base, and 10 bases separated the two germline ends. The CDR3 totals 13 residues. The CDR3 loop is CASAPSGQETQYF. DNA of the CDR3: TGTGCTAGTGCCCCATCCGGCCAAGAGACCCAGTACTTC.

The rearrangement links TRBV9 to TRBJ2-7; D is possibly TRBD1 (6 bases). CDR3 length: 13 amino acids. The germline V gene has CDR1 SGDLS and CDR2 YYNGEE. The V end lost 0 bases, the J end lost 7 bases, and 11 bases lay between the germline ends. CDR3 bases: TGTGCCAGCAGCGTAGGCCCCCAGGGGGAGCAGTACTTC. Translating gives CASSVGPQGEQYF. Using reference TRBV9 and TRBJ2-7 for the parts outside the CDR3, the full variable domain is DSGVTQTPKHLITATGQRVTLRCSPRSGDLSVYWYQQSLDQGLQFLIQYYNGEERAKGNILERFSAQQFPDLHSELNLSSLELGDSALYFCASSVGPQGEQYFGPGTRLTVT.

The chain links TRBV18 to TRBJ2-3; no definite D call. Germline loops: CDR1 KGHSH, CDR2 LQKENI. This CDR3 contains 13 residues. V was pared by 6 bases and J by 4 bases, with 11 bases between. The DNA of the CDR3 is TGTGCCAGCTCGGCCCCCGGAGCAGATACGCAGTATTTT. Translated: CASSAPGADTQYF.

This chain uses TRBV5-1 with TRBJ2-7; possibly TRBD1 for D (5 bases). V was cut by 2 bases and J by 1 base, with 7 bases left in between. The CDR3 is 13 amino acids. In germline, CDR1 is SGHRS, CDR2 YFSETQ. CDR3 sequence (DNA): TGCGCCAGCAGCTTTACAGGATCCTACGAGCAGTACTTC. It is translated as CASSFTGSYEQYF.

In DNA form, the CDR3 reads TGTGCCAGCAGCTTAGTCCGGACTATCGCCGGGGAGCTGTTTTTT. Protein: CASSLVRTIAGELFF. This rearrangement joins TRBV7-2 to TRBJ2-2; possibly TRBD2 for D (6 bases). The CDR3 length is 15 residues. The germline CDR1 and CDR2 sequences are SGHTA and FQGNSA. Trimming pared 1 base from V and 6 bases from J, leaving 12 bases between.

The chain uses TRBV5-1 and TRBJ1-2; the D gene is possibly TRBD1 (6 bases). CDR3 length: 14 amino acids. Trimming took 8 bases from V and 6 from J, leaving 20 bases between them. Germline V gives CDR1 SGHRS, CDR2 YFSETQ. CDR3 in amino acids: CASTVSDSSDGYTF. CDR3 nucleotide sequence: TGCGCCAGTACTGTTTCGGACAGTTCGGATGGCTACACCTTC.

V and J are TRBV4-3 and TRBJ2-6; D is unresolved. Germline loops: CDR1 LGHNA, CDR2 YSLEER. V lost 4 bases and J lost 0, with 13 bases in between. The CDR3 covers 17 residues. The CDR3 here is CASSPQWASSGANVLTF. CDR3 nucleotide sequence: TGCGCCAGCAGCCCCCAGTGGGCTTCCTCTGGGGCCAACGTCCTGACTTTC.

J is TRBJ2-7 and V is TRBV27; D gene uncertain. CDR3 length: 15 residues. The germline CDR1 and CDR2 sequences are MNHEY and SMNVEV (reference sequence). V was clipped by 6 bases and J by 4 bases, with 19 bases between them. CDR3 nucleotides: TGTGCCAGCAGAAAACCTAAAGCCGGAGAGTACGAGCAGTACTTC. Protein sequence: CASRKPKAGEYEQYF.

V usage is TRBV6-1 and J usage is TRBJ2-5, with a weak D call TRBD2 (5 bases). Looked up from germline, CDR1 is MNHNS and CDR2 is SASEGT. The ends were cut back, 6 bases at V and 5 bases at J, with 19 bases in the middle. The CDR3 spans 15 residues. As DNA, the CDR3 is TGTGCCAGCAGCCTAACTAGTGAGAGGATGGAGACCCAGTACTTC. It translates to CASSLTSERMETQYF.

The chain has TRBV6-6 and TRBJ1-1, with D possibly TRBD1 on 6 matching bases. The CDR3 loop spans 15 amino acids. The germline gives CDR1 MNHNY, CDR2 SVGAGI (reference sequence). V lost 5 bases and J lost 3, with 16 bases in between. The CDR3 DNA reads TGTGCCAGCAGTGCCGTTACAGGGATGGACACTGAAGCTTTCTTT. Protein product: CASSAVTGMDTEAFF.

This clone was seen only once. The rearrangement joins TRBV9 to TRBJ1-5; D is ambiguous. From germline, CDR1 is SGDLS and CDR2 YYNGEE. The V end was cut by 0 bases, the J end by 2 bases, with 9 bases between. There are 15 residues in the CDR3. DNA of the CDR3: TGTGCCAGCAGCGTAGGGCAATTTGGCAATCAGCCCCAGCATTTT. Its protein product is CASSVGQFGNQPQHF.

The V gene is TRBV30, the J gene TRBJ1-4; TRBD1 is a possible D gene (5 bases). This CDR3 contains 15 residues. V was clipped by 5 bases and J by 0 bases, with 13 bases between them. The germline V gene has CDR1 GTSNPN and CDR2 SVGIG (reference sequence). For the CDR3, the DNA is TGTGCCTGGGGGGCCGGATTTTCAACTAATGAAAAACTGTTTTTT. This codes for CAWGAGFSTNEKLFF.

The V call is TRBV29-1, the J call TRBJ1-1; 9 nucleotides agree with TRBD1. Looked up from germline, CDR1 is SQVTM and CDR2 is ANQGSEA. The trim removed 5 bases at V and 6 bases at J, leaving 1 base unmatched. The CDR3 is made up of 11 amino acids. CDR3 residues: CSVRQGAEAFF. The CDR3 DNA reads as TGCAGCGTTCGACAGGGGGCTGAAGCTTTCTTT.

Comments on this clone: At one boundary the junction diverges from the germline segment, which might be a read error. In the same sample, other DNA sequences code for this CDR3. This rearrangement joins TRBV28 to TRBJ1-5, with TRBD1 identical over 8 bases. Germline values: CDR1 MDHEN, CDR2 SYDVKM. CDR3 length equals 13 residues. CDR3 sequence reads: CASSLQGAQPQHF. CDR3 bases: TGTGCCAGCAGTTTACAGGGGGCGCAGCCCCAACATTTT.

The CDR3 loop is CASSETGEQETQYF. CDR3 in DNA: TGTGCCAGCAGTGAGACGGGGGAGCAAGAGACCCAGTACTTC. V and J are TRBV2 and TRBJ2-5, with a tentative D call TRBD2 (6 bases). The CDR3 runs to 14 residues. From germline, CDR1 is SNHLY and CDR2 FYNNEI. The V gene lost 3 bases and the J gene lost 2 bases, with 10 bases spanning the gap.

The rearrangement links TRBV6-5 to TRBJ2-3; 7 nucleotides line up with TRBD1. The V segment lost 5 bases and the J segment 0 bases; nucleotides outside the gene matches: 5. The length of the CDR3 is 15 residues. Per the germline V gene, CDR1 is MNHEY and CDR2 is SVGAGI. The CDR3, as DNA: TGTGCCAGCAGTCCAGGGACAGCTAGCACAGATACGCAGTATTTT. Its translation is CASSPGTASTDTQYF.

The genes are TRBV5-4 and TRBJ2-7, with a possible D match to TRBD2 (7 bases). This CDR3 is built from 15 residues. Germline CDR1 is SGHNT and CDR2 is YYREEE (reference sequence). The V gene lost 4 bases and the J gene lost 6 bases, with 20 bases spanning the gap. CDR3 residues: CASSGGGRYPSEQYF. The CDR3 nucleotides are TGTGCCAGCAGCGGGGGGGGGCGATATCCCTCCGAGCAGTACTTC.

Details on this clone: At one of its ends the junction is not consistent with the germline gene, which may arise from a read error. The CDR3 protein is CASSLGTSLETQYF. In nucleotides, the CDR3 is TGTGCCAGCAGTTTAGGGACTAGCTTAGAGACCCAGTACTTC. The chain couples TRBV7-8 to TRBJ2-5; 9 nucleotides match TRBD2. The germline CDR1 and CDR2 sequences are SGHVS and FQNEAQ. This CDR3 has 14 residues. Full variable domain (remainder filled in from reference TRBV7-8 and TRBJ2-5): GAGVSQSPRYKVAKRGQDVALRCDPISGHVSLFWYQQALGQGPEFLTYFQNEAQLDKSGLPSDRFFAERPEGSVSTLKIQRTQQEDSAVYLCASSLGTSLETQYFGPGTRLLVL.

The chain combines TRBV9 with TRBJ2-7, with a weak D call TRBD1 (6 bases). Trimming stripped 4 bases from V and 2 bases from J, with 13 bases between. CDR1 SGDLS and CDR2 YYNGEE come from the germline V gene. CDR3 length: 14 residues. The CDR3 reads CASSPGQLTYEQYF. The CDR3 coding sequence is TGTGCCAGCAGCCCCGGACAGCTAACCTACGAGCAGTACTTC.

This chain joins TRBV28 and TRBJ1-1; D is perhaps TRBD1 (6 bases). The CDR3 runs to 13 residues. Germline V CDR1 and CDR2: MDHEN, SYDVKM. V gave up 6 bases and J gave up 7 bases, with 15 bases separating them. The CDR3 loop reads CASSLQGKDEAFF. CDR3 coding DNA: TGTGCCAGCAGCCTGCAGGGGAAGGATGAAGCTTTCTTT.

The chain combines TRBV5-1 with TRBJ1-2; D gene unclear. Germline lookup yields CDR1 SGHRS and CDR2 YFSETQ. The CDR3 spans 13 residues. V lost 2 bases to trimming and J lost 1 base, with 6 bases between them. In DNA, the CDR3 is TGCGCCAGCAGCTTCGGTCATAACTATGGCTACACCTTC. Translating gives CASSFGHNYGYTF.

This clone was picked up one time. The gene calls are TRBV6-1 and TRBJ2-3; D possibly corresponds to TRBD1 (6 bases). CDR1 MNHNS and CDR2 SASEGT come from the germline V gene. The CDR3 runs 14 residues. The V and J ends lost 6 bases and 10 bases respectively, with 20 bases between them. CDR3 region: CASSLLHLQGAQYF. The CDR3 region has the DNA TGTGCCAGCAGCCTCCTCCATCTACAGGGCGCGCAGTATTTT.

V usage is TRBV7-8 and J usage is TRBJ2-7; TRBD1 matches at 8 bases. CDR1 and CDR2 from the germline V gene are SGHVS and FQNEAQ. V was pared by 5 bases and J by 1 base, with 10 bases of the junction left unmatched. This CDR3 is 16 amino acids long. The CDR3 sequence is CASSLGQGVSSYEQYF. The CDR3 coding sequence is TGTGCCAGCAGCCTAGGACAGGGCGTTTCATCCTACGAGCAGTACTTC.

The rearrangement joins TRBV15 to TRBJ1-5; 9 bases agree with TRBD1. The CDR3 has 15 residues. The junction had 6 bases not matched to a gene; V was cut back by 3 bases and J by 6 bases. CDR1 and CDR2 from the germline V gene are LNHNV and YYDKDF (reference sequence). The CDR3 here is CATSSGTGRSQPQHF. The CDR3 coding sequence is TGTGCCACCAGCAGTGGGACAGGGAGGAGTCAGCCCCAGCATTTT.

The chain uses TRBV5-4 and TRBJ1-3, with TRBD1 as a possible D gene (6 bases). The CDR3 has 18 residues. The germline V and J ends were trimmed by 0 bases and 4 bases, with 20 bases remaining between them. Germline V gene lookup returns CDR1 SGHNT and CDR2 YYREEE (reference sequence). This CDR3 reads CASSLAGGRKLSGNTIYF. CDR3 sequence (DNA): TGTGCCAGCAGCTTGGCTGGGGGCAGAAAATTAAGCGGAAACACCATATATTTT.

The chain combines TRBV10-3 with TRBJ1-1, with D possibly matching TRBD1 (5 bases). The V end lost 2 bases, the J end lost 7 bases, and 8 bases lay between the germline ends. Germline CDR1 is ENHRY and CDR2 is SYGVKD. The CDR3 consists of 12 residues. DNA of the CDR3: TGTGCCATCAGTGAGCGGCAGGGTGAAGCTTTCTTT. It specifies CAISERQGEAFF.

This chain links TRBV29-1 with TRBJ2-7; 9 nucleotides line up with TRBD2. Looked up from germline, CDR1 is SQVTM and CDR2 is ANQGSEA. V lost 5 bases and J lost 4; bases outside the gene matches: 12. This CDR3 is built from 15 residues. The CDR3 DNA is TGCAGCGTTAAGTCTAGCGGGAACCAATATTACGAGCAGTACTTC. It encodes CSVKSSGNQYYEQYF.

The chain uses TRBV4-3 and TRBJ1-1; 8 nucleotides agree with TRBD1. The CDR3 covers 18 residues. V lost 1 base, J lost 5 bases, and 15 bases stayed unmatched. Germline CDR1 reads LGHNA; CDR2 reads YSLEER. The CDR3 coding sequence is TGCGCCAGCAGCCAAGGCACTATGACAGGGGCATCGAGGACTGAAGCTTTCTTT. It translates to CASSQGTMTGASRTEAFF.